Listed below are T cell receptor beta chains from one sample, sequenced in a study of human T cells and chemical hapten exposure. TCRdb used MiXCR to reprocess the RACE reads, holding one entry per CDR3 protein. The profile shows about 64,000 distinct CDR3 sequences, 11% of them singletons. The source was whole blood, collected in connection with sensitization to the hapten diphenylcyclopropenone (DPC). The receptors were sampled from a woman aged 40 to 50 with alopecia areata. Some clones in this sample may be carry-over from other donors' samples. Both conserved end residues are part of each CDR3. A D gene is named only where the DNA matches it firmly. Clone size, where shown, is once, few, many, or a class for clones that have expanded.

size: .
V: TRBV28
J: TRBJ1-1
D: TRBD1
DNA: TGTGCCAGCAGGGTAACAGGGGGCTGGCGAGGCACTGAAGCTTTCTTT
CDR3: CASRVTGGWRGTEAFF

size: .
V: TRBV12-5
J: TRBJ1-1
D: .
DNA: TGTGCTAGTGGTTTGTTGGGCGCAAACACTGAAGCTTTCTTT
CDR3: CASGLLGANTEAFF

size: many
V: TRBV20-1
J: TRBJ2-1
D: TRBD2
DNA: TGCAGTGCTAGAGATCTAGCGGAAGCCTACAATGAGCAGTTCTTC
CDR3: CSARDLAEAYNEQFF

size: .
V: TRBV11-2
J: TRBJ1-1
D: .
DNA: TGTGCCAGCAGCCCAAGACGAGACCCCACCTTCACTGAAGCTTTCTTT
CDR3: CASSPRRDPTFTEAFF

size: .
V: TRBV29-1
J: TRBJ2-3
D: .
DNA: TGCAGCGTAGGGCAGGGAAGCACAGATACGCAGTATTTT
CDR3: CSVGQGSTDTQYF

size: few
V: TRBV5-1
J: TRBJ1-6
D: TRBD1
DNA: TGCGCCAGCAGCCCATCCGGGACAGGGGAAGCCACCCTCCACTTT
CDR3: CASSPSGTGEATLHF

size: .
V: TRBV12-3/TRBV12-4
J: TRBJ1-1
D: .
DNA: TGTGCCAGCAGTCGGTCTGACAGCGCTGAAGCTTTCTTT
CDR3: CASSRSDSAEAFF

size: many
V: TRBV7-2
J: TRBJ2-7
D: .
DNA: TGTGCCAGCAGCTCGAGTTCCTACGAGCAGTACTTC
CDR3: CASSSSSYEQYF

size: many
V: TRBV7-8
J: TRBJ2-3
D: TRBD2
DNA: TGTGCCAGCAGCTTAAGAATAGCGGGGGGAGGCACAGATACGCAGTATTTT
CDR3: CASSLRIAGGGTDTQYF

size: many
V: TRBV7-3
J: TRBJ1-2
D: .
DNA: TGTGCCAGCAGCTCCTTAGACAGTAACTATGGCTACACCTTC
CDR3: CASSSLDSNYGYTF

size: many
V: TRBV7-9
J: TRBJ2-3
D: TRBD2
DNA: TGTGCCAGCAGCCCTAGCGGGAGCACAGATACGCAGTATTTT
CDR3: CASSPSGSTDTQYF

size: few
V: TRBV30
J: TRBJ1-1
D: TRBD1
DNA: TGTGCCTGGATCACAGGGGGCACTGAAGCTTTCTTT
CDR3: CAWITGGTEAFF

size: .
V: TRBV20-1
J: TRBJ2-7
D: TRBD1
DNA: TGCAGTGCAGCCGGGACAGGCGGACTGGGCGGCTACGTCGAGCAGTACTTC
CDR3: CSAAGTGGLGGYVEQYF

size: .
V: TRBV7-9
J: TRBJ1-4
D: .
DNA: TGTGCCAGCAGCAACGGGGGTTACAGGACCGAAAAACTGTTTTTT
CDR3: CASSNGGYRTEKLFF

size: .
V: TRBV6-2/TRBV6-3
J: TRBJ2-2
D: .
DNA: TGTGCCAGCAGTTACGGGCGAGGGAACACCGGGGAGCTGTTTTTT
CDR3: CASSYGRGNTGELFF

size: few
V: TRBV7-3
J: TRBJ2-1
D: .
DNA: TGTGCCAGCAGCCGTACCGCGAACGCCCGGACAGGGAGGGATGAGCAGTTCTTC
CDR3: CASSRTANARTGRDEQFF

size: few
V: TRBV29-1
J: TRBJ2-7
D: TRBD1
DNA: TGCAGCGTCGGACAGGGAAACCCCTACGAGCAGTACTTC
CDR3: CSVGQGNPYEQYF

size: medium-sized
V: TRBV6-2/TRBV6-3
J: TRBJ2-3
D: .
DNA: TGTGCCAGCAGTTTCCCAGATACGCAGTATTTT
CDR3: CASSFPDTQYF

size: .
V: TRBV28
J: TRBJ2-3
D: TRBD2
DNA: TGTGCCAGCCGGGGGACTAGCGGGAGGACAGATACGCAGTATTTT
CDR3: CASRGTSGRTDTQYF

size: many
V: TRBV3-1
J: TRBJ2-5
D: TRBD1
DNA: TGTGCCAGCAGTCGTAAAACAGGGGGCGCTTTCGGTCAAGAGACCCAGTACTTC
CDR3: CASSRKTGGAFGQETQYF

size: .
V: TRBV9
J: TRBJ1-1
D: .
DNA: TGTGCCAGCAGCCTTAGCCAGGGCGGCACTGAAGCTTTCTTT
CDR3: CASSLSQGGTEAFF

size: many
V: TRBV11-2
J: TRBJ2-1
D: TRBD1
DNA: TGTGCCAGCAGCCGATTCCCAGGGGGCCTTAGCGGTGAGCAGTTCTTC
CDR3: CASSRFPGGLSGEQFF

size: few
V: TRBV5-4
J: TRBJ2-1
D: .
DNA: TGTGCCAGCAGCTTTAGCTGGGCCGTCAACAATGAGCAGTTCTTC
CDR3: CASSFSWAVNNEQFF

size: many
V: TRBV5-1
J: TRBJ2-7
D: TRBD2
DNA: TGCGCCAGCAGCTTGGCGGGGCTAGCGGGAGTATCCTACTACGAGCAGTACTTC
CDR3: CASSLAGLAGVSYYEQYF

size: .
V: TRBV29-1
J: TRBJ2-7
D: .
DNA: TGCAGCGTTGAACGTGGTAAGAACGGCGAGCAGTACTTC
CDR3: CSVERGKNGEQYF

size: many
V: TRBV7-2
J: TRBJ2-3
D: TRBD2
DNA: TGTGCCAGCACCGTCAATAGCGGGGGGGTTCCGCTAACGCAGTATTTT
CDR3: CASTVNSGGVPLTQYF

size: .
V: TRBV7-2
J: TRBJ2-5
D: TRBD2
DNA: TGTGCCAGCAGCTTCACTAGCGGCCCCCAAGAGACCCAGTACTTC
CDR3: CASSFTSGPQETQYF

size: few
V: TRBV6-5
J: TRBJ2-1
D: TRBD1
DNA: TGTGCCAGCAGTTACAGGACAGGGGGCCTTAGCTCCTACAATGAGCAGTTCTTC
CDR3: CASSYRTGGLSSYNEQFF

size: many
V: TRBV7-2
J: TRBJ2-7
D: TRBD2
DNA: TGTGCCAGCAGCCCACCCGGGACTATTAACGAGCAGTACTTC
CDR3: CASSPPGTINEQYF

size: .
V: TRBV6-6
J: TRBJ1-2
D: .
DNA: TGTGCCAGCAGCCTCGACAAGAACTATGGCTACACCTTC
CDR3: CASSLDKNYGYTF

size: many
V: TRBV3-1
J: TRBJ1-1
D: .
DNA: TGTGCCAGCAGCCACCGCGGACACTACCAAGAAGCTTTCTTT
CDR3: CASSHRGHYQEAFF

size: .
V: TRBV7-6
J: TRBJ2-1
D: TRBD2
DNA: TGTGCCAGCAGCTCACCAGCGGGAGCCGCCAATGAGCAGTTCTTC
CDR3: CASSSPAGAANEQFF

size: .
V: TRBV29-1
J: TRBJ1-2
D: TRBD1
DNA: TGCAGCGTGGGACAGGGAAACTATGGCTACACCTTC
CDR3: CSVGQGNYGYTF

size: .
V: TRBV18
J: TRBJ2-5
D: TRBD2
DNA: TGTGCCAGCTCACCACCCCGCGGGAGCGGAGGAGAGACCCAGTACTTC
CDR3: CASSPPRGSGGETQYF

size: few
V: TRBV9
J: TRBJ1-2
D: .
DNA: TGTGCCAGCAGCCCGAGGGTCGGGGGCCCCGACTATGGCTACACCTTC
CDR3: CASSPRVGGPDYGYTF

size: .
V: TRBV20-1
J: TRBJ2-1
D: .
DNA: TGCAGTGCTCTCACCCGGGGGCGATACAATGAGCAGTTCTTC
CDR3: CSALTRGRYNEQFF

size: many
V: TRBV6-6
J: TRBJ1-2
D: .
DNA: TGTGCCAGCAGTTACCCTGACAGGAGCTATGGCTACACCTTC
CDR3: CASSYPDRSYGYTF

size: few
V: TRBV10-3
J: TRBJ2-3
D: .
DNA: TGTGCCTTCGGACCTACCACAGATACGCAGTATTTT
CDR3: CAFGPTTDTQYF

size: few
V: TRBV30
J: TRBJ2-2
D: .
DNA: TGTGCCTGGAGTTCGGGGTCCACCGGGGAGCTGTTTTTT
CDR3: CAWSSGSTGELFF

size: .
V: TRBV20-1
J: TRBJ2-6
D: .
DNA: TGCAGTGCTAGAGTCGTGGGGGGCTCCGTCTCTGGGGCCAACGTCCTGACTTTC
CDR3: CSARVVGGSVSGANVLTF

size: many
V: TRBV20-1
J: TRBJ2-2
D: .
DNA: TGCAGTGCTATAAGCACAGCGAACACCGGGGAGCTGTTTTTT
CDR3: CSAISTANTGELFF

size: few
V: TRBV30
J: TRBJ2-1
D: .
DNA: TGTGCCTGGAGTGTAGTGGGCAATGAGCAGTTCTTC
CDR3: CAWSVVGNEQFF

size: few
V: TRBV7-9
J: TRBJ2-1
D: TRBD2
DNA: TGTGCCAGCAGCTTATCAGCATCGGGACTAGCGGGAGGTACTGAGCAGTTCTTC
CDR3: CASSLSASGLAGGTEQFF

size: many
V: TRBV19
J: TRBJ1-1
D: TRBD1
DNA: TGTGCCAGTAGTGCGGACAGGGGCCCGGTCACTGAAGCTTTCTTT
CDR3: CASSADRGPVTEAFF

size: few
V: TRBV11-2
J: TRBJ2-7
D: .
DNA: TGTGCCAGCAGCCCACTCCTCTGGGGGAGCTCCTACGAGCAGTACTTC
CDR3: CASSPLLWGSSYEQYF

size: many
V: TRBV24-1
J: TRBJ2-2
D: .
DNA: TGTGCCACCAGTGATTTTACCAGGGCGGGTTCCGGGGAGCTGTTTTTT
CDR3: CATSDFTRAGSGELFF

size: few
V: TRBV6-2/TRBV6-3
J: TRBJ2-1
D: TRBD2
DNA: TGTGCCAGCAGTTACTACAGCGGGGGCAATGAGCAGTTCTTC
CDR3: CASSYYSGGNEQFF

size: .
V: TRBV7-2
J: TRBJ2-1
D: .
DNA: TGTGCCAGCAGCTTAGCCAGGGGAGGCGGGGGCCTCAATGAGCAGTTCTTC
CDR3: CASSLARGGGGLNEQFF